The T cell receptor (beta chain) under discussion was sequenced for a study of T-cell memory formation after mild COVID-19. Study findings and constraints: Contracting clones localized mainly to CM and EM when CD4+ and mainly to EMRA when CD8+. A subset of responding clones appeared in pre-infection memory, suggesting cross-reactive memory joined. From day 15 to 85, contracting clones were balanced between CD4 and CD8, whereas later expanders leaned toward CD4+.

The germline CDR1 and CDR2 sequences are DFQATT and SNEGSKA (reference sequence). Trimming took 6 bases from V and 3 from J; bases not matched to a gene: 10. The CDR3 spans 14 residues. Remarks on this clonotype: Its matching antigen is unknown.

MiXCR was run by TCRdb on the 5' RACE reads, yielding one entry per CDR3 protein. The table shows 400,000 or so distinct CDR3 sequences, with 15% to 20% occurring only once. The TCR sequence derives from an adult woman who had mild COVID-19 (a few samples of this study predate the infection). Cell type and time point are not known. Material: PBMCs or a T cell subset sorted from them (not recorded which). The rearrangement joins TRBV20-1 to TRBJ1-1, with 7 bases fitting TRBD1. CDR3 nucleotides: TGCAGTGCAACAGGGGCAGTATTTGACACTGAAGCTTTCTTT. Translation gives CSATGAVFDTEAFF.